This is a list of T cell receptor beta chains from one sample in a study of shared clonotypes between healthy human individuals. Generated by immunoSEQ multiplex PCR, the TCRdb table keeps only in-frame clones and is missing some. The table includes 2 million to 3 million clones, roughly 93% detected once. Specimen: naive CD4+ T cells from PBMCs. Source of these receptors: a man younger than 35 in good health. Some clones in this sample may be carry-over from other donors' samples. CDR3s include the opening cysteine and the closing phenylalanine or tryptophan. D genes are given only for firm matches. Not all rows give a size; the values are once, few, many and, for expanded clones, a class.

TRBD1,TRBJ2-1,TRBV9,15,.,CASSARDRGLNEQFF,TGTGCCAGCAGCGCCCGGGACAGGGGGCTCAATGAGCAGTTCTTC
.,TRBJ2-6,TRBV5-4,15,.,CASSLRTDGANVLTF,TGTGCCAGCAGCTTGCGGACAGATGGGGCCAACGTCCTGACTTTC
TRBD2,TRBJ2-3,TRBV15,18,.,CATSRGRGGGLEADTQYF,TGTGCCACCAGCAGAGGACGGGGTGGGGGACTAGAGGCAGATACGCAGTATTTT
.,TRBJ1-6,TRBV6-1,15,.,CASSEGSSYNSPLHF,TGTGCCAGCAGTGAGGGGAGCTCCTATAATTCACCCCTCCACTTT
.,TRBJ2-1,TRBV7-3,13,.,CASSFGYYNEQFF,TGTGCCAGCAGCTTTGGCTATTACAATGAGCAGTTCTTC
TRBD2,TRBJ2-1,TRBV7-2,14,.,CASSLIAGVNEQFF,TGTGCCAGCAGCCTTATAGCGGGTGTCAATGAGCAGTTCTTC
.,TRBJ2-2,TRBV7-9,15,.,CASSVLTRNTGELFF,TGTGCCAGCAGCGTTTTGACAAGGAACACCGGGGAGCTGTTTTTT
.,TRBJ1-1,TRBV9,14,.,CASSASGQNTEAFF,TGTGCCAGCAGCGCATCGGGACAGAACACTGAAGCTTTCTTT
.,TRBJ2-7,TRBV28,13,.,CACCGGSSYEQYF,TGTGCCTGTTGTGGGGGCTCCTCCTACGAGCAGTACTTC
.,TRBJ2-2,TRBV7-2,16,.,CASSLVSGVGTGELFF,TGTGCCAGCAGCTTGGTTTCGGGAGTTGGGACCGGGGAGCTGTTTTTT
TRBD1,TRBJ2-1,TRBV15,13,.,CATTGQKNNEQFF,TGTGCCACCACGGGACAGAAAAACAATGAGCAGTTCTTC
.,TRBJ1-4,TRBV4-2,15,once,CASSPKVSTNEKLFF,TGTGCCAGCAGCCCAAAGGTATCAACTAATGAAAAACTGTTTTTT
.,TRBJ1-1,TRBV6-5,13,.,CASRVQGNTEAFF,TGTGCCAGCAGGGTCCAGGGGAACACTGAAGCTTTCTTT
.,TRBJ1-5,TRBV28,13,once,CASSPPGHQPQHF,TGTGCCAGCAGTCCCCCGGGACATCAGCCCCAGCATTTT
.,TRBJ1-1,TRBV10-1,13,.,CASRSQGGTEAFF,TGCGCCAGCAGGTCACAGGGAGGTACTGAAGCTTTCTTT
.,TRBJ1-1,TRBV9,15,.,CASSTRAKMNTEAFF,TGTGCCAGCAGCACTCGGGCAAAAATGAACACTGAAGCTTTCTTT
.,TRBJ2-3,TRBV27,16,.,CASSTRGGPITDTQYF,TGTGCCAGCAGTACCCGAGGGGGGCCAATCACAGATACGCAGTATTTT
.,TRBJ2-3,TRBV7-9,14,.,CASSLLGLTDTQYF,TGTGCCAGCAGCTTACTAGGACTCACAGATACGCAGTATTTT